Below, one T cell receptor (beta chain) is given with its context. Its specificity is not known. The sample is drawn from a study of T cell responses to AZD1222 COVID-19 vaccine. Profiled with immunoSEQ multiplex PCR; TCRdb holds only in-frame clones, not every one. Here the sample spans about 170,000 clones, approximately 92% being singletons. General study results and limits: Mapped onto spike, vaccine-associated CD4 TCRs spanned it and were dominant at 160-218 and 743-854. Just six people given AZD1222 tested seropositive at baseline. Donors were mostly white British, more females; clonal diversity possibly underestimated. In all cases, repertoires were sampled only after the peak T cell response.

This CDR3 is 13 amino acids long. The V gene's germline CDR1 is SGHRS and CDR2 YFSETQ. Trimming stripped 6 bases from V and 5 bases from J, with 11 bases between. The specimen comprised peripheral blood, sampled on day 0 of AZD1222 vaccination. This TCR came from an adult in good health. The chain combines TRBV5-1 with TRBJ2-2; the D call may be TRBD1 or TRBD2 (6 bases each). The CDR3 bases are TGCGCCAGCAATGTAGGGGGGACCGGGGAGCTGTTTTTT. Translation gives CASNVGGTGELFF.